Listed here are 5 T cell receptor beta chains from one sample, sequenced in a study of blood T cell repertoires in COVID-19. Produced via immunoSEQ multiplex PCR; TCRdb's table is partial and in-frame only. The table has 350,000 to 400,000 clones, more than 70% seen once. The sample comprised peripheral blood. The receptors were gathered from a woman in her twenties or thirties with COVID-19, enrolled during active disease.

J is TRBJ2-7 and V is TRBV11-2; 9 bases fit TRBD1. Trimming removed 3 bases from V and 5 bases from J; junction bases left unmatched: 5. Germline CDR1 SGHAT, CDR2 FQNNGV. The CDR3 loop spans 14 amino acids. Written as DNA, the CDR3 is TGTGCCAGCAGCTTGAGACAGGGGGGGAACGAGCAGTACGTC. Translating it yields CASSLRQGGNEQYV.

The V call is TRBV27, the J call TRBJ1-6; 7 bases agree with TRBD1. V shed 2 bases, J shed 4 bases, and the junction held 2 bases outside the gene matches. This CDR3 has 15 residues. Germline lookup yields CDR1 MNHEY and CDR2 SMNVEV (reference sequence). This CDR3 is CASSLTGEYNSPLHF. The CDR3 nucleotides read TGTGCCAGCAGTTTAACAGGGGAATATAATTCACCCCTCCACTTT.

V gene TRBV4-3 combines with J gene TRBJ1-6; 7 bases match TRBD1. The CDR3 length is 17 residues. V lost 0 bases to trimming and J lost 4 bases; unmatched junction nucleotides: 6. Germline assignment: CDR1 LGHNA and CDR2 YSLEER. CDR3 amino acids: CASSQDPGTVYNSPLHF. CDR3 nucleotides: TGCGCCAGCAGCCAAGATCCCGGGACAGTTTATAATTCACCCCTCCACTTT.

The chain recombines TRBV7-6 with TRBJ2-2; 10 bases match TRBD2. V dropped 5 bases and J dropped 6; count of bases not matched to a gene: 9. The length of the CDR3 is 16 residues. Germline values: CDR1 SGHVS, CDR2 FNYEAQ. This CDR3 is CASSVEAGGLPGELFF. The CDR3 DNA reads as TGTGCCAGCAGCGTGGAAGCGGGGGGGCTTCCCGGGGAGCTGTTTTTT.

The chain combines TRBV19 with TRBJ1-2, with 9 positions matching TRBD1. Losses at the gene ends were 4 bases for V and 13 bases for J; bases not matched to a gene: 10. The CDR3 length is 13 residues. Per germline, CDR1 LNHDA and CDR2 SQIVND (reference sequence). The CDR3 DNA follows: TGTGCCAGTAGTAAACAGGGGGCGTCTTTTTGCACCTTC. Protein: CASSKQGASFCTF.